The rows below give T cell receptor beta chains drawn from one sample of a study of control samples from healthy donors and cancer patients. Method: immunoSEQ multiplex PCR; TCRdb's copy keeps in-frame clones and lacks some. This sample has about 170,000 clones, with 91% found just once. The material sequenced was blood. The receptors shown here come from a woman aged 40 to 49 in good health. The CDR3 runs from the conserved cysteine through the conserved F or W. A D gene is named only where the DNA matches it firmly. Clone sizes are given selectively: once, few, many, or a class where the clone is expanded.

CDR3nt: TGTGCTAGTGGTTTGGTACGGGACAAGAGGAACTATGGCTACACCTTC
CDR3aa: CASGLVRDKRNYGYTF
v_gene: TRBV12-5
d_gene: NA
abundance: once
j_gene: TRBJ1-2

CDR3nt: TGTGCCAGCAGTTATGCCGGAAACTATGGCTACACCTTC
CDR3aa: CASSYAGNYGYTF
v_gene: TRBV6-5
d_gene: NA
abundance: NA
j_gene: TRBJ1-2

CDR3nt: TGCGCCAGCTTCCCGGGGGATCCCCTGGAGACCCAGTACTTC
CDR3aa: CASFPGDPLETQYF
v_gene: TRBV10-2
d_gene: NA
abundance: once
j_gene: TRBJ2-5

CDR3nt: TGTGCCAGCAGATCCACCCTAAACATTCAGTACTTC
CDR3aa: CASRSTLNIQYF
v_gene: TRBV6-5
d_gene: NA
abundance: NA
j_gene: TRBJ2-4

CDR3nt: TGTGCCAGCAGCTTAGGGGAATCTGGAAACACCATATATTTT
CDR3aa: CASSLGESGNTIYF
v_gene: TRBV11-3
d_gene: NA
abundance: NA
j_gene: TRBJ1-3

CDR3nt: TGCGCCAGCAGCTTGGCGTTGAACGGGCTCACAGATACGCAGTATTTT
CDR3aa: CASSLALNGLTDTQYF
v_gene: TRBV5-1
d_gene: NA
abundance: NA
j_gene: TRBJ2-3

CDR3nt: TGTGCCAGCAGCTTTAGCCCCCCAGATACGCAGTATTTT
CDR3aa: CASSFSPPDTQYF
v_gene: TRBV5-4
d_gene: NA
abundance: once
j_gene: TRBJ2-3

CDR3nt: TGTGCCAGCAGCTTAGTGGGGGCTAGCGGTTCAGCCGGGGAGCTGTTTTTT
CDR3aa: CASSLVGASGSAGELFF
v_gene: TRBV7-8
d_gene: NA
abundance: NA
j_gene: TRBJ2-2

CDR3nt: TGTGCCGTCGGGGACAGGGAAAATTCACCCCTCCACTTT
CDR3aa: CAVGDRENSPLHF
v_gene: TRBV10-3
d_gene: TRBD1
abundance: once
j_gene: TRBJ1-6

CDR3nt: TGCGCCAGCAGTCAATCGGCAGGTCAGGGTAATTCACCCCTCCACTTT
CDR3aa: CASSQSAGQGNSPLHF
v_gene: TRBV23-1
d_gene: NA
abundance: NA
j_gene: TRBJ1-6

CDR3nt: TGCAGCGTTGAAGGGCACAGCTACAATGAGCAGTTCTTC
CDR3aa: CSVEGHSYNEQFF
v_gene: TRBV29-1
d_gene: NA
abundance: NA
j_gene: TRBJ2-1

CDR3nt: TGCAGCGCCCGGGACACCTTAACGAAGGCTTTCTTT
CDR3aa: CSARDTLTKAFF
v_gene: TRBV29-1
d_gene: NA
abundance: NA
j_gene: TRBJ1-1

CDR3nt: TGTGCCAGCAGTTACCTGAGCGGGGGTCCTCCAGATACGCAGTATTTT
CDR3aa: CASSYLSGGPPDTQYF
v_gene: TRBV6-5
d_gene: TRBD2
abundance: NA
j_gene: TRBJ2-3

CDR3nt: TGTGCCAGCAGCTTAGCGCGCTGGGAGTCGGCCAAAAACATTCAGTACTTC
CDR3aa: CASSLARWESAKNIQYF
v_gene: TRBV7-6
d_gene: NA
abundance: NA
j_gene: TRBJ2-4

CDR3nt: TGTGCCAGCAGCCCGGGACAGGGGGATTCACCCCTCCACTTT
CDR3aa: CASSPGQGDSPLHF
v_gene: TRBV5-4
d_gene: TRBD1
abundance: NA
j_gene: TRBJ1-6

CDR3nt: TGTGCCAGCAATAGCGGGGGGGCGATGTCGGAGACCCAGTACTTC
CDR3aa: CASNSGGAMSETQYF
v_gene: TRBV19
d_gene: TRBD2
abundance: once
j_gene: TRBJ2-5

CDR3nt: TGTGCCAGCAGCTTGACCGGGACAGTAAATGAAAAACTGTTTTTT
CDR3aa: CASSLTGTVNEKLFF
v_gene: TRBV5-6
d_gene: TRBD1
abundance: NA
j_gene: TRBJ1-4

CDR3nt: TGTGCCAGCACCATACCCGGCCAGAACACTGAAGCTTTCTTT
CDR3aa: CASTIPGQNTEAFF
v_gene: TRBV7-9
d_gene: NA
abundance: NA
j_gene: TRBJ1-1

CDR3nt: TGTGCCAGCAGTTACTGGGGACAGGGATCCGGGGAGCTGTTTTTT
CDR3aa: CASSYWGQGSGELFF
v_gene: TRBV6-5
d_gene: TRBD1
abundance: NA
j_gene: TRBJ2-2

CDR3nt: TGCGCCAGCAGCCAAGGGGGAACAGGGGTAGAGACCCAGTACTTC
CDR3aa: CASSQGGTGVETQYF
v_gene: TRBV4-1
d_gene: TRBD1
abundance: NA
j_gene: TRBJ2-5

CDR3nt: TGTGCCAGCAGTTTCGACGGATATCAGTGGCCCCAGCATTTT
CDR3aa: CASSFDGYQWPQHF
v_gene: TRBV27
d_gene: NA
abundance: NA
j_gene: TRBJ1-5

CDR3nt: TGTGCCAGCAGTTTTGCAGGGCCCACAGAGACCCAGTACTTC
CDR3aa: CASSFAGPTETQYF
v_gene: TRBV27
d_gene: NA
abundance: NA
j_gene: TRBJ2-5

CDR3nt: TGTGCCATCAGTGCGAGCGACAGGGTGGTACGAAACACTGAAGCTTTCTTT
CDR3aa: CAISASDRVVRNTEAFF
v_gene: TRBV10-3
d_gene: TRBD1
abundance: NA
j_gene: TRBJ1-1

CDR3nt: TGCAGCGTTGAAGGGGGGGATAGCTCCTACAATGAGCAGTTCTTC
CDR3aa: CSVEGGDSSYNEQFF
v_gene: TRBV29-1
d_gene: NA
abundance: NA
j_gene: TRBJ2-1